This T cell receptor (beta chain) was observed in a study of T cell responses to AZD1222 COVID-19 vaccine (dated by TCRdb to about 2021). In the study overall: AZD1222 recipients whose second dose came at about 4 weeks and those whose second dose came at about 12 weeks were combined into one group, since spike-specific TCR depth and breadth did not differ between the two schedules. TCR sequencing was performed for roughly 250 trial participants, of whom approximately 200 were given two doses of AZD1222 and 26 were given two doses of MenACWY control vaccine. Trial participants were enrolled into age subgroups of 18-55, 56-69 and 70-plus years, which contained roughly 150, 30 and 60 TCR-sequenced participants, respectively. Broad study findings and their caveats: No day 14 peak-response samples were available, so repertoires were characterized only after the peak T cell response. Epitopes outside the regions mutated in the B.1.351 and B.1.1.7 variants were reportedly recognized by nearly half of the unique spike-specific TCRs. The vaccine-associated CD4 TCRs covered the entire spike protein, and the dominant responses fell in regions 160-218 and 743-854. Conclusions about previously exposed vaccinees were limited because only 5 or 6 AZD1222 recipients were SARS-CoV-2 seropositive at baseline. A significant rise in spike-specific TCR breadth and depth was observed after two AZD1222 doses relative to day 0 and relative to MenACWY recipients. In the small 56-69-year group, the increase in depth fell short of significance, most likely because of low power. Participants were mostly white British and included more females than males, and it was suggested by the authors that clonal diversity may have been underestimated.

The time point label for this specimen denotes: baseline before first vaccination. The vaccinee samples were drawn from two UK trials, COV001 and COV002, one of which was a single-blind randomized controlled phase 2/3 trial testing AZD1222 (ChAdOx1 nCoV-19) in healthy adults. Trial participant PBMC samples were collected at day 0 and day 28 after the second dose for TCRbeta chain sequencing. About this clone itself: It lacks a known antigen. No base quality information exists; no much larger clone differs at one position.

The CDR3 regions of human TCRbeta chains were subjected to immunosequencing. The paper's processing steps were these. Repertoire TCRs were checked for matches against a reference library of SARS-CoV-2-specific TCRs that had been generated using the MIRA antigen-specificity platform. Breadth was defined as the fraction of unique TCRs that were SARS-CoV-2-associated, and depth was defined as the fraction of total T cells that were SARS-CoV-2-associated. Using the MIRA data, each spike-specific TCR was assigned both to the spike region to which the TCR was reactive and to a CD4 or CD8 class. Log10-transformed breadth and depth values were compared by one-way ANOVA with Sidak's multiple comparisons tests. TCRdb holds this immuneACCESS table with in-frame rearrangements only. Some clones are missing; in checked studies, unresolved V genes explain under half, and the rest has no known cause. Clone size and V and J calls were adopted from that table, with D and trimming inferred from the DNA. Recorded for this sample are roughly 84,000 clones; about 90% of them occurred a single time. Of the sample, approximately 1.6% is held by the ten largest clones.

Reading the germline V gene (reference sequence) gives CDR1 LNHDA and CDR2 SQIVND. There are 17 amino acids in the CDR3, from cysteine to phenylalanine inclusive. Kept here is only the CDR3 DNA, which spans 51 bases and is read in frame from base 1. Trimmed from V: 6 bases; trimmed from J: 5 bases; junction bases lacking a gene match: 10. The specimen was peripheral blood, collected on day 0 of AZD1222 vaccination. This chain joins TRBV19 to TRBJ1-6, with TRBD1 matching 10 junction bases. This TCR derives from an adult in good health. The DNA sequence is TGTGCCAGTAGCACCCTCCGGGACAGGGGCCATAATTCACCCCTCCACTTT. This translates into CASSTLRDRGHNSPLHF.